What follows describes a single TCR beta chain. The data belong to a study of cytomegalovirus exposure and HLA in healthy donors. In the PCR, 60 Vbeta and 13 Jbeta primers were used. Only in-frame clones appear in the TCRdb table, and some are missing; sequencing was by immunoSEQ multiplex PCR. This sample has approximately 100,000 clones, with more than 60% found just once. Germline V gene sequence: CDR1 SEHNR, CDR2 FQNEAQ (reference sequence). The CDR3 consists of 13 residues. The trim removed 5 bases at V and 4 bases at J, leaving 4 bases unmatched. This chain links TRBV7-9 with TRBJ1-2; 7 nucleotides align to TRBD1. Sequenced input: PBMCs. The TCR comes from a human donor in good health. CDR3 coding DNA: TGTGCCAGCAGCCCGACAGGGCGCTATGGCTACACCTTC. Its protein is CASSPTGRYGYTF.